The clone carrying this TCR beta chain was seen a handful of times. This entry belongs to a study of T cells in Graves' hyperthyroidism and ophthalmopathy. Amplified regions were TCR beta CDR3 sequences from RNA transcripts. HTBI primers drove first-round RT-PCR of the TCR CDR3. From the multiplex PCR reads, TCRdb called clonotypes with MiXCR, one entry per CDR3 protein. In the table there are 450,000 to 600,000 distinct CDR3 sequences, just under 20% of which are singletons. Per germline, CDR1 MNHEY and CDR2 SMNVEV (reference sequence). The CDR3 length is 16 residues. Trimming took 2 bases from V and 8 from J, leaving 18 bases between them.

Source material: blood. The clonotype originates from a middle-aged man with Graves' ophthalmopathy. The V gene is TRBV27, the J gene TRBJ2-2, with D perhaps being TRBD1 or TRBD2 (6 bases each). CDR3 sequence reads: CASSLSVRGPFGELFF. The CDR3 DNA reads TGTGCCAGCAGTTTAAGTGTCCGGGGGCCATTTGGGGAGCTGTTTTTT.